The entry that follows covers one T cell receptor beta chain sequence. The antigen remains undetermined. Relative to the germline gene, one junction end is altered; a read error may explain this. This sample is part of a study of PD-1 blockade in classical Hodgkin lymphoma. Study-wide results and caveats: Complete responders matched newly diagnosed patients in baseline diversity.

The method was immunoSEQ multiplex PCR; TCRdb's version includes in-frame clones alone and lacks a portion of them. Among tens of thousands of clones, roughly 91% were seen once, and the ten largest hold 5.4%. Relapse was seen in all patients after autologous stem cell transplantation, and brentuximab vedotin exposure was variable. The germline gives CDR1 MNHNS, CDR2 SASEGT. CDR3 length: 16 amino acids. The chain joins TRBV6-1 to TRBJ1-5, with D unclear. The receptor was isolated from a human donor with classical Hodgkin lymphoma. The sample consisted of peripheral blood mononuclear cells (PBMCs), taken before the second cycle of nivolumab. CDR3 sequence: CAISESFWGIIQPQHF. The CDR3 bases are TGTGCCATCAGTGAGTCTTTCTGGGGAATTATCCAGCCCCAGCATTTT.